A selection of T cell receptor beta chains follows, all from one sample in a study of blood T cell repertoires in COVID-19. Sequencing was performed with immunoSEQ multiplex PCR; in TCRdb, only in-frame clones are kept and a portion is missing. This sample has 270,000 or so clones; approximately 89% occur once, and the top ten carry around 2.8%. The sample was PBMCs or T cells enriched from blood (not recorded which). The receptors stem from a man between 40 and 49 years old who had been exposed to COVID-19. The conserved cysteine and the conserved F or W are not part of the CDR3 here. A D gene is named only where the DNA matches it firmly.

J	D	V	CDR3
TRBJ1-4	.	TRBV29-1	SVEKNEKLF
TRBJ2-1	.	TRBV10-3	ASQGRESSYNEQF
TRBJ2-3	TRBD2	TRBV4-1	ASSQVASGGPDTQY
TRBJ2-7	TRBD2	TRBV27	ASRGLAGMSSYEQY
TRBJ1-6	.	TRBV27	ASSFFGGGQGNSPLH
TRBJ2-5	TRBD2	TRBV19	ASSRSGNSETQY
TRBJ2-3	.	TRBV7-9	ASSLVAGFSTDTQY
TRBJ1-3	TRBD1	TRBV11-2	ASSLVGQGFTIY
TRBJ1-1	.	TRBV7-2	ASSLVADFEAF
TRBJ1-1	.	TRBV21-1	ASIRTRNTEAF
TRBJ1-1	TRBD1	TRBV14	ASSSFRGRDSDTEAF
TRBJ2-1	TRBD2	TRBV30	ASQPRSGRADEQF
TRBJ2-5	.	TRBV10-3	AISEETEETQY
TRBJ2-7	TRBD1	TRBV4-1	ASSQVWDRGEYEQY
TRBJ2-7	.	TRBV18	ASSPQGTTYEQY
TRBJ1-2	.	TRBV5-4	ASSLSRGALYGYT
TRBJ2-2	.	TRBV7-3	ASSLRGELTGELF